These 30 T cell receptor beta chains share one sample of origin, sequenced in a study of cytomegalovirus exposure and HLA in healthy donors. The PCR was carried out with 60 Vbeta primers and 13 Jbeta primers. Profiling relied on immunoSEQ multiplex PCR, and the TCRdb table lists in-frame clones only, not all of them. This sample's clone table lists approximately 210,000 clones. Sequencing was carried out using PBMCs. The receptors originated from a woman in her 30s in good health and CMV-seropositive.

The genes are TRBV28 and TRBJ2-5; the D gene is possibly TRBD2 (6 bases). The germline V and J ends were trimmed by 3 bases and 9 bases, with 14 bases remaining between them. The germline CDR1 and CDR2 sequences are MDHEN and SYDVKM. The CDR3 sequence is 13 residues long. CDR3 in DNA: TGTGCCAGCAGTTTCGGGACTTCATCGGCCCAGTACTTC. Protein product: CASSFGTSSAQYF.

This sequence joins TRBV18 and TRBJ1-4; D is unclear. V was shortened by 2 bases and J by 11 bases, with 12 bases between the two germline ends. The CDR3 sequence is 13 residues long. Germline CDR1 KGHSH, CDR2 LQKENI. CDR3 sequence reads: CASSPGATEKLFF. The CDR3 DNA follows: TGTGCCAGCTCACCAGGTGCCACGGAGAAACTGTTTTTT.

The chain links TRBV5-5 to TRBJ1-4; D gene unclear. V was shortened by 4 bases and J by 0 bases, with 19 bases between the two germline ends. CDR1 SGHKS and CDR2 YYEKEE come from the germline V gene (reference sequence). The CDR3 totals 18 residues. CDR3 sequence (DNA): TGTGCCAGCAGCCTCGGTCCCCCGGAGGGATCAACTAATGAAAAACTGTTTTTT. It yields the protein CASSLGPPEGSTNEKLFF.

The rearrangement uses TRBV7-9 and TRBJ1-4; 7 bases map to TRBD1. Germline V gene data show CDR1 as SEHNR and CDR2 as FQNEAQ (reference sequence). CDR3 length: 15 amino acids. V shed 0 bases and J 6 bases; nucleotides not matched to a gene: 4. CDR3 DNA: TGTGCCAGCAGCTTAGCGGTTACAGGGGATGAAAAACTGTTTTTT. Translated, it gives CASSLAVTGDEKLFF.

The chain carries TRBV2 and TRBJ2-2; TRBD2 matches 7 bases. The junction had 7 bases not matched to a gene; V was cut back by 6 bases and J by 3 bases. Germline-derived CDR1 and CDR2 are SNHLY and FYNNEI. This CDR3 has 15 residues. The CDR3 loop reads CASRGGPSDTGELFF. In DNA form, the CDR3 reads TGTGCCAGCAGGGGAGGGCCTAGCGACACCGGGGAGCTGTTTTTT.

The J gene is TRBJ2-3, the V gene TRBV11-2; 14 positions match TRBD2. Per germline, CDR1 SGHAT and CDR2 FQNNGV. This CDR3 is 19 amino acids long. V shed 4 bases, J shed 1 base, and the junction held 10 bases outside the gene matches. DNA for the CDR3: TGTGCCAGCAGCTCGAAAAAGGGACTAGCGGGGGAACGCACAGATACGCAGTATTTT. It yields the protein CASSSKKGLAGERTDTQYF.

The V call is TRBV28, the J call TRBJ2-2; perhaps TRBD2 as D (5 bases). CDR1 and CDR2 (germline): MDHEN, SYDVKM. V lost 0 bases to trimming and J lost 3 bases, with 17 bases between them. This CDR3 comprises 18 residues. The CDR3 reads CASSLWDRRSDYTGELFF. The CDR3 coding sequence is TGTGCCAGCAGTTTATGGGATAGGAGGTCCGATTACACCGGGGAGCTGTTTTTT.

This chain uses TRBV25-1 with TRBJ2-2, with TRBD2 identical over 11 bases. Germline V gene lookup returns CDR1 MGHDK and CDR2 SYGVNS. This CDR3 is built from 16 residues. The V segment lost 2 bases and the J segment 8 bases; nucleotides outside the gene matches: 7. Here the CDR3 DNA reads TGTGCCAGCAGTGAAGGGCTAGCGGGAGGAAATGGGGAGCTGTTTTTT. Encoded protein: CASSEGLAGGNGELFF.

The rearrangement links TRBV6-1 to TRBJ1-5; 8 nucleotides agree with TRBD1. The CDR3 extends over 16 amino acids. Germline values: CDR1 MNHNS, CDR2 SASEGT. J was trimmed by 6 bases and V by 3 bases; bases with no gene match: 10. Written as DNA, the CDR3 is TGTGCCAGCAGTGACATAAATCAGGGGGCGGGTCAGCCCCAGCATTTT. This sequence encodes CASSDINQGAGQPQHF.

The gene calls are TRBV25-1 and TRBJ1-2, with D hard to call. Germline V gene data show CDR1 as MGHDK and CDR2 as SYGVNS. V was pared by 4 bases and J by 5 bases, with 20 bases between. The CDR3 sequence is 16 residues long. Here the CDR3 DNA reads TGTGCCAGCAGTGGGACCTATCTGGTCCCGGGATATGGCTACACCTTC. Translation gives CASSGTYLVPGYGYTF.

V usage is TRBV11-3 and J usage is TRBJ1-1, with D hard to call. The CDR3 length is 14 residues. Germline CDR1 is SGHNT and CDR2 is YENEEA. Trimming pared 1 base from V and 0 bases from J, leaving 6 bases between. The CDR3 nucleotides read TGTGCCAGCAGCTTAGGAGGCATGAACACTGAAGCTTTCTTT. Residues: CASSLGGMNTEAFF. The variable domain in full, with the rest retrieved from reference TRBV11-3 and TRBJ1-1, is EAGVVQSPRYKIIEKKQPVAFWCNPISGHNTLYWYLQNLGQGPELLIRYENEEAVDDSQLPKDRFSAERLKGVDSTLKIQPAELGDSAVYLCASSLGGMNTEAFFGQGTRLTVV.

The chain combines TRBV7-2 with TRBJ1-1; a possible D gene is TRBD1 (6 bases). The germline V and J ends were trimmed by 8 bases and 11 bases, with 18 bases remaining between them. The CDR3 sequence is 12 residues long. Germline lookup yields CDR1 SGHTA and CDR2 FQGNSA. CDR3 loop: CASFRDTTRAFF. In nucleotides, the CDR3 is TGTGCCAGCTTCCGGGACACCACGCGGGCTTTCTTT.

On this clone itself: The junction differs from germline at one of its ends, possibly a read error. Different DNA sequences within this sample yield the same CDR3. The J gene is TRBJ2-2, the V gene TRBV5-4, with D tentatively TRBD1 (6 bases). CDR1 and CDR2 (germline): SGHNT, YYREEE (reference sequence). This CDR3 comprises 16 residues. CDR3 sequence: CASSPPGHANTGELFF. CDR3 bases: TGTGCCAGCAGCCCTCCGGGACACGCGAACACCGGGGAGCTGTTTTTC.

The V call is TRBV11-2, the J call TRBJ1-1; 8 bases line up with TRBD1. CDR3 length equals 15 residues. From germline, CDR1 is SGHAT and CDR2 FQNNGV. Losses at the gene ends were 3 bases for V and 3 bases for J; bases not matched to a gene: 6. CDR3 nucleotide sequence: TGTGCCAGCAGCTTTTTGGACAGGGTGTACACTGAAGCTTTCTTT. Its translation is CASSFLDRVYTEAFF.

V usage is TRBV5-1 and J usage is TRBJ1-4, with 7 bases identical to TRBD1. V lost 4 bases and J lost 6; bases outside the gene matches: 3. The CDR3 runs 13 residues. Germline CDR1 and CDR2: SGHRS and YFSETQ. The CDR3 is CASSGDSYEKLFF. DNA for the CDR3: TGCGCCAGCAGCGGGGACAGTTATGAAAAACTGTTTTTT.

CDR3 amino acids: CASSTLPGQGVEEKLFF. The CDR3 DNA is TGTGCCAGTAGTACCCTCCCGGGACAGGGTGTAGAGGAAAAACTGTTTTTT. The chain uses TRBV19 and TRBJ1-4; 9 bases align to TRBD1. The V gene end was trimmed by 4 bases and the J gene end by 8 bases; junction bases not matched to a gene: 14. This CDR3 contains 17 residues. In germline, CDR1 is LNHDA, CDR2 SQIVND (reference sequence).

Points on this clone: Within the sample, other DNA sequences also encode this same CDR3. The chain employs TRBV6-5 and TRBJ1-5; TRBD1 might be the D (5 bases). This CDR3 is 15 amino acids long. The V gene's germline CDR1 is MNHEY and CDR2 SVGAGI. Deletions cut 0 bases from V and 4 bases from J, with 10 bases between. The CDR3 bases are TGTGCCAGCAGTTACTCGTCGGGGGGGAATCAGCCCCAGCATTTT. It yields the protein CASSYSSGGNQPQHF.

The V and J genes are TRBV2 and TRBJ2-4, with 7 bases matching TRBD1. The length of the CDR3 is 19 residues. The V and J ends lost 6 bases and 0 bases, in that order; junction bases with no gene match: 17. The germline CDR1 and CDR2 sequences are SNHLY and FYNNEI. The CDR3: CASRPHHRMGQIAKNIQYF. The CDR3 region has the DNA TGTGCCAGCAGGCCACACCATAGGATGGGACAGATAGCCAAAAACATTCAGTACTTC.

The chain uses TRBV19 and TRBJ2-7, with 8 bases that match TRBD1. This CDR3 comprises 14 residues. CDR1 is LNHDA and CDR2 is SQIVND in the germline V gene (reference sequence). J lost 3 bases, V lost 5 bases, and 6 bases had no gene match. The CDR3 DNA is TGTGCCAGTAGTGCACAGGGGGGTGTCTACGAGCAGTACTTC. It yields the protein CASSAQGGVYEQYF.

CDR3 protein: CASSAARAGQEELFF. The CDR3 nucleotides are TGCGCCAGCAGTGCGGCACGGGCAGGCCAGGAGGAACTGTTTTTT. The chain recombines TRBV5-1 with TRBJ1-4, with D unclear. Germline values: CDR1 SGHRS, CDR2 YFSETQ. The CDR3 is 15 amino acids. With 5 bases removed from V and 12 bases from J, the gap between germline ends came to 23 bases.

V usage is TRBV29-1 and J usage is TRBJ2-3; 9 positions match TRBD2. CDR1 and CDR2 from the germline V gene are SQVTM and ANQGSEA. This CDR3 has 14 amino acids. J gave up 2 bases and V 7 bases, and 7 bases lay outside the gene matches. CDR3: CSARLAVNTDTQYF. The CDR3 region has the DNA TGCAGCGCTCGACTAGCGGTGAACACAGATACGCAGTATTTT.

This chain joins TRBV18 and TRBJ2-3; 7 nucleotides line up with TRBD2. The germline gives CDR1 KGHSH, CDR2 LQKENI. Trimming removed 3 bases from V and 4 bases from J; junction bases left unmatched: 7. CDR3 size: 15 residues. The DNA of the CDR3 is TGTGCCAGCTCACCCCCCTGGGAGGGCTCAGATACGCAGTATTTT. Translation: CASSPPWEGSDTQYF. Complete variable domain (other parts from reference TRBV18 and TRBJ2-3): NAGVMQNPRHLVRRRGQEARLRCSPMKGHSHVYWYRQLPEEGLKFMVYLQKENIIDESGMPKERFSAEFPKEGPSILRIQQVVRGDSAAYFCASSPPWEGSDTQYFGPGTRLTVL.

This sequence joins TRBV7-2 and TRBJ2-1, with D possibly matching TRBD1 (5 bases). CDR3 length: 13 residues. V was cut by 3 bases and J by 5 bases, with 8 bases left in between. The germline V gene has CDR1 SGHTA and CDR2 FQGNSA. The CDR3 loop is CASSFSRDNEQFF. For the CDR3, the DNA is TGTGCCAGCAGCTTTTCCAGGGACAATGAGCAGTTCTTC.

The chain employs TRBV5-1 and TRBJ2-7; TRBD1 agrees at 7 bases. CDR3 size: 16 residues. CDR1 and CDR2 (germline): SGHRS, YFSETQ. J lost 2 bases, V lost 0 bases, and 8 bases had no gene match. The CDR3: CASSLAPTGVTYEQYF. The CDR3 region has the DNA TGCGCCAGCAGCTTGGCCCCCACAGGGGTGACCTACGAGCAGTACTTC.

The chain employs TRBV7-2 and TRBJ2-2; the D gene is possibly TRBD1 (6 bases). CDR3 length equals 13 residues. The germline V gene encodes CDR1 SGHTA and CDR2 FQGNSA. V was shortened by 8 bases and J by 9 bases, with 16 bases between the two germline ends. The CDR3 nucleotides read TGTGCCAGCGCTTTCTCGACAGGAAGGGAGCTGTTTTTT. Translating it yields CASAFSTGRELFF.

The gene calls are TRBV7-2 and TRBJ1-3; maybe TRBD1 (5 bases). With 5 bases removed from V and 7 bases from J, the gap between germline ends came to 15 bases. Looked up from germline, CDR1 is SGHTA and CDR2 is FQGNSA. The CDR3 has 14 residues. The CDR3 DNA sequence: TGTGCCAGCAGCCCATTGGGCAGGGCCAACACCATATATTTT. It encodes CASSPLGRANTIYF.

The rearrangement links TRBV10-3 to TRBJ1-1; 8 bases fit TRBD1. V lost 5 bases to trimming and J lost 4 bases; unmatched junction nucleotides: 6. The V gene's germline CDR1 is ENHRY and CDR2 SYGVKD. There are 14 residues in the CDR3. The CDR3, as DNA: TGTGCCATCAGTTCCCAGGGGGCGCGCACTGAAGCTTTCTTT. Its translation is CAISSQGARTEAFF.

The CDR3 here is CASSLVGPYEQYF. The CDR3 DNA is TGTGCCAGCAGCTTGGTTGGCCCCTACGAGCAGTACTTC. The V and J genes are TRBV5-8 and TRBJ2-7; no definite D call. Germline V CDR1 and CDR2: SGHTS, YDEGEE. V was cut by 0 bases and J by 2 bases, with 6 bases left in between. This CDR3 is built from 13 residues.

This sequence joins TRBV5-6 and TRBJ2-7, with TRBD2 as a possible D gene (5 bases). CDR3 length: 15 amino acids. Trimming removed 3 bases from V and 1 base from J, with 14 bases in between. CDR1 SGHDT and CDR2 YYEEEE come from the germline V gene. The CDR3 region is CASSSVGAASYEQYF. As DNA, the CDR3 is TGTGCCAGCAGCTCCGTCGGAGCGGCATCCTACGAGCAGTACTTC.

A word on this clone: Other DNA sequences within the sample encode an identical CDR3. The chain links TRBV18 to TRBJ1-3, with 10 positions matching TRBD1. CDR3 length: 15 residues. The germline gives CDR1 KGHSH, CDR2 LQKENI. V lost 6 bases, J lost 3 bases, and 5 bases stayed unmatched. The DNA for the CDR3 is TGTGCCAGCTCCCCCGGACAGGGGGGTGGAAACACCATATATTTT. This sequence encodes CASSPGQGGGNTIYF.